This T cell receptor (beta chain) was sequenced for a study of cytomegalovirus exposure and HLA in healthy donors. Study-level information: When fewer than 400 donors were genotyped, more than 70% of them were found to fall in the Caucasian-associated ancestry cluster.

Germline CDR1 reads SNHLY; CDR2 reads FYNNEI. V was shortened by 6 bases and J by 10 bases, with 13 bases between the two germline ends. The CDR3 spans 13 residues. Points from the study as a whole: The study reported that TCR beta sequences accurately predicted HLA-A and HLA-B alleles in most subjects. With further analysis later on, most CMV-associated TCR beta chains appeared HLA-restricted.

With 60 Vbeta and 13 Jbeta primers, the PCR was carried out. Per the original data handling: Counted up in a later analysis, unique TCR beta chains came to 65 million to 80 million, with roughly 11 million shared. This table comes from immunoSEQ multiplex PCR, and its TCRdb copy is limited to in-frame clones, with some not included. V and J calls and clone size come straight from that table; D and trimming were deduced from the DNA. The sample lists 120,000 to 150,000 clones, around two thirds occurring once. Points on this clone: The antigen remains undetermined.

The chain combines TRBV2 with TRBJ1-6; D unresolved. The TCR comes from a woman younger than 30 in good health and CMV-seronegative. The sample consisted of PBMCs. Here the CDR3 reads CASRAGEESPLHF. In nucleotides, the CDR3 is TGTGCCAGCAGAGCGGGAGAAGAATCACCCCTCCACTTT.